This T cell receptor beta chain was captured in a study of T cell changes during pregnancy in multiple sclerosis. TCRdb keeps only in-frame clones here, not all; method: immunoSEQ multiplex PCR. Among around 45,000 clones listed, about nine tenths were seen once. The J segment lost 7 bases and the V segment lost 0 bases, leaving 11 bases of the junction unmatched. Germline V gene sequence: CDR1 LNHNV, CDR2 YYDKDF (reference sequence). The CDR3 contains 17 residues. The gene calls are TRBV15 and TRBJ2-3, with 9 positions matching TRBD2. The sequence came from a female donor in good health, enrolled as a control in a pregnancy study. This specimen consisted of CD4+ T cells from peripheral blood mononuclear cells, obtained in the second trimester of pregnancy. CDR3 nucleotide sequence: TGTGCCACCAGCAGAGATGGAGGCGGGGGGGCCGTGAATACGCAGTATTTT. The encoded protein is CATSRDGGGGAVNTQYF.